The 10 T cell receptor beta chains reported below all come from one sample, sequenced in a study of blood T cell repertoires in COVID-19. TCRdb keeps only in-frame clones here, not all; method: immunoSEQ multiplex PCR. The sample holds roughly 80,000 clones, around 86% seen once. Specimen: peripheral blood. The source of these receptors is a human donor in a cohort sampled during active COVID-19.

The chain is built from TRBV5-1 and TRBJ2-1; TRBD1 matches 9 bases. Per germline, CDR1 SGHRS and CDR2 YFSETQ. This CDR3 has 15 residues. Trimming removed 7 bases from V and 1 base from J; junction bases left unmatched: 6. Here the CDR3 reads CASCSGTGSYNEQFF. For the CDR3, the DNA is TGCGCCAGCTGCTCCGGGACAGGGTCCTACAATGAGCAGTTCTTC.

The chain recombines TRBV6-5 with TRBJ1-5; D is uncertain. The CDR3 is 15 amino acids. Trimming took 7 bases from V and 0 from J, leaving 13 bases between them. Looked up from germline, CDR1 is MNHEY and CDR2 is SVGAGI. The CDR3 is CASTQRQSSNQPQHF. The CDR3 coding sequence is TGTGCCAGCACCCAGAGGCAGAGTAGCAATCAGCCCCAGCATTTT.

The CDR3 coding sequence is TGCGCCAGCAGCACGGGACTAGCGCCTAATGAGCAGTTCTTC. Residues: CASSTGLAPNEQFF. V is TRBV5-1 and J is TRBJ2-1; the match to TRBD2 covers 10 bases. The J segment lost 7 bases and the V segment lost 4 bases, leaving 5 bases of the junction unmatched. This CDR3 is built from 14 residues. Germline V gene lookup returns CDR1 SGHRS and CDR2 YFSETQ.

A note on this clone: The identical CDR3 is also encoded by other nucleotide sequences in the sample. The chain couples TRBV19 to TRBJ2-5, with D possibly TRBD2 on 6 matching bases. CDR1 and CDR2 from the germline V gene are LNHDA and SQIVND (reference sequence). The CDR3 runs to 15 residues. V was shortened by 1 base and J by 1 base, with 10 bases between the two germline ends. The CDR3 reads CASSIARDSQETQYF. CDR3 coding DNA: TGTGCCAGTAGTATAGCCCGGGACTCCCAAGAGACCCAGTACTTC.

As DNA, the CDR3 is TGTGCCAACAACCGGGACAGGGTCGCCTACGAGCAGTACTTC. Translated, it gives CANNRDRVAYEQYF. The chain couples TRBV19 to TRBJ2-7; 9 nucleotides line up with TRBD1. Per germline, CDR1 LNHDA and CDR2 SQIVND (reference sequence). CDR3 length equals 14 residues. V shed 10 bases, J shed 2 bases, and the junction held 9 bases outside the gene matches.

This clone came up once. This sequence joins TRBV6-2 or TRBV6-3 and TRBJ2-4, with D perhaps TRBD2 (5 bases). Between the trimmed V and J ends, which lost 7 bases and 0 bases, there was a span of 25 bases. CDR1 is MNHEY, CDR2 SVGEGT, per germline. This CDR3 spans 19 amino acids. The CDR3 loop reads CASTPPSRSGLLAKNIQYF. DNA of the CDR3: TGTGCCAGCACCCCCCCCTCCCGAAGCGGCCTCCTAGCCAAAAACATTCAGTACTTC.

The CDR3 protein is CASSPQTGTSGATYEQYF. The CDR3 nucleotides are TGTGCCAGCAGCCCCCAAACCGGGACTAGCGGGGCTACCTACGAGCAGTACTTC. The V call is TRBV9, the J call TRBJ2-7; 13 nucleotides match TRBD2. The CDR3 is 18 residues long. Germline trimming cut 4 bases from V and 2 bases from J; bases unmatched to any gene: 12. Germline loops: CDR1 SGDLS, CDR2 YYNGEE.

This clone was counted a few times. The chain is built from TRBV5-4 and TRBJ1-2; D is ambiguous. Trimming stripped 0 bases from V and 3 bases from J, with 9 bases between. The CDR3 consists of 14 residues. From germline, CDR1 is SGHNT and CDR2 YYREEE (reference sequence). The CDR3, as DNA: TGTGCCAGCAGCTTGGGGCAGATGGACTATGGCTACACCTTC. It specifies CASSLGQMDYGYTF.

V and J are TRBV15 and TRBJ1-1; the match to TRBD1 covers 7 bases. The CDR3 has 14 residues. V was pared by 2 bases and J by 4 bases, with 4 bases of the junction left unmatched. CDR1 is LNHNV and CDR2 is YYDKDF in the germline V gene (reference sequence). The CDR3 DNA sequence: TGTGCCACCAGCAGAATCAGGGGGGTCACTGAAGCTTTCTTT. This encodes CATSRIRGVTEAFF. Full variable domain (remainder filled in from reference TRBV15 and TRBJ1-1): DAMVIQNPRYQVTQFGKPVTLSCSQTLNHNVMYWYQQKSSQAPKLLFHYYDKDFNNEADTPDNFQSRRPNTSFCFLDIRSPGLGDTAMYLCATSRIRGVTEAFFGQGTRLTVV.

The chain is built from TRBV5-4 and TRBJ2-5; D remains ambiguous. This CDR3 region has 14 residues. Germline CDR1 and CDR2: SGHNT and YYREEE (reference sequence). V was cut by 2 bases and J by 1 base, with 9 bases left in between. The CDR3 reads CASSLRLRQETQYF. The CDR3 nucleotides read TGTGCCAGCAGCTTACGACTCCGCCAAGAGACCCAGTACTTC.